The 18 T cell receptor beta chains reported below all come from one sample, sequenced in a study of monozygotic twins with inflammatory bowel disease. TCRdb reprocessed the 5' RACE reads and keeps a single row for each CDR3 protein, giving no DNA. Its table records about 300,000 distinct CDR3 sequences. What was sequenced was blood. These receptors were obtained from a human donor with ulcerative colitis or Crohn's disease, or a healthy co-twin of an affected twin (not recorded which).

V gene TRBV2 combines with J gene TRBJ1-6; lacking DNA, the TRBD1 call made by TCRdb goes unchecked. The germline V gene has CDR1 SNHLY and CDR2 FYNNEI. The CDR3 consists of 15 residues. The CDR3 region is CASSEGQGSASPLHF.

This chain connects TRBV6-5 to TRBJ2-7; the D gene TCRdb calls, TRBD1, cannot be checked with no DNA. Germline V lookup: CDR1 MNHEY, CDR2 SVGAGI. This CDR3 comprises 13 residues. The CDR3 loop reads CASSYSRVHEQYF.

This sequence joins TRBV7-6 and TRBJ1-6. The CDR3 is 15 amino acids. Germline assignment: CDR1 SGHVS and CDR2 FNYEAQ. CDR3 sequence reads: CASSKTSSYNSPLHF.

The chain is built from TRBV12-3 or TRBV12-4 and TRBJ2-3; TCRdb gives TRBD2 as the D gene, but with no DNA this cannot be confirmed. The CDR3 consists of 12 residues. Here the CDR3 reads CASRPREDTQYF.

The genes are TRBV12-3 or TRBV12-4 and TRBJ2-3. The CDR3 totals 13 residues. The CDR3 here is CASSFQGIDTQYF.

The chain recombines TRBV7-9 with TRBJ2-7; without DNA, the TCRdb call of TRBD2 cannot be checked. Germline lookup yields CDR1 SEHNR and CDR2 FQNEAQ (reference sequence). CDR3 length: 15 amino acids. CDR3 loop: CASSQRTSGGGEQYF.

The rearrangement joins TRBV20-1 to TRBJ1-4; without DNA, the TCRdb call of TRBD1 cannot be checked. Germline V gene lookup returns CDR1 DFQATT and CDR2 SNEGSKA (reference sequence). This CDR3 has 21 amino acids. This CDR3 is CSARVNGIGDRGFVANEKLFF.

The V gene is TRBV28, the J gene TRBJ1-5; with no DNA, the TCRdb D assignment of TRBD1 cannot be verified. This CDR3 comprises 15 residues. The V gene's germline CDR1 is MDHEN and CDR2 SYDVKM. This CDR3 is CASVTRGGVDSRQHF.

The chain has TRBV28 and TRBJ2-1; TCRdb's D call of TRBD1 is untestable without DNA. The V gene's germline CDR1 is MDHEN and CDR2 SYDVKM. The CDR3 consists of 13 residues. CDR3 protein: CASIPGGWNEQFF.

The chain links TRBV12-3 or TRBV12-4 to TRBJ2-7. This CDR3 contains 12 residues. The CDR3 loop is CASGNLPYEQYF.

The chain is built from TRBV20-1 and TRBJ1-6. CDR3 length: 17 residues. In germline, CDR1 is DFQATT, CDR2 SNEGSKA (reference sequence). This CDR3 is CSARDDPRRKLSAPLHF.

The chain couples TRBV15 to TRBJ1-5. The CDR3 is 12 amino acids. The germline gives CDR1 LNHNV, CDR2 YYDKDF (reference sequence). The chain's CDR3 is CATTTSNQPQHF.

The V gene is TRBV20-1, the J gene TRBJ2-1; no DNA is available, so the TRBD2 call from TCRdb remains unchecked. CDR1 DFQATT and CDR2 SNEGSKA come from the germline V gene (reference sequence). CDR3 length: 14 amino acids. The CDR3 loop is CSARRLAAHNEQFF.

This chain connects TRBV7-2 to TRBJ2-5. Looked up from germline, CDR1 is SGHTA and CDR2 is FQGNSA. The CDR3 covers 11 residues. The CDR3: CASSLKKTQYF.

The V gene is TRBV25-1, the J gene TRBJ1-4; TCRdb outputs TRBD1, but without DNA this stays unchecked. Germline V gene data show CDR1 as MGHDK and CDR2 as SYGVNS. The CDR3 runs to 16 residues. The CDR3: CASSWPRGSTNEKLFF.

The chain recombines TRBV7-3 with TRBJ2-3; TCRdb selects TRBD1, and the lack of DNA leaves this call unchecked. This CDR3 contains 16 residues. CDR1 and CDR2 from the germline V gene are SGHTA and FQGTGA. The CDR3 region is CASSLGPGAAGLTQYF.

Here the CDR3 reads CASRPTGSEHYF. This chain uses TRBV7-8 with TRBJ2-7. This CDR3 has 12 residues. CDR1 is SGHVS, CDR2 FQNEAQ, per germline. The whole variable domain, remainder taken from reference TRBV7-8 and TRBJ2-7, is GAGVSQSPRYKVAKRGQDVALRCDPISGHVSLFWYQQALGQGPEFLTYFQNEAQLDKSGLPSDRFFAERPEGSVSTLKIQRTQQEDSAVYLCASRPTGSEHYFGPGTRLTVT.

CDR3 residues: CASTSGDTQYF. The J gene is TRBJ2-3, the V gene TRBV28; no DNA is available, so the TRBD1 call from TCRdb remains unchecked. Germline CDR1 is MDHEN and CDR2 is SYDVKM. The CDR3 runs to 11 residues. The variable domain in full, with the rest retrieved from reference TRBV28 and TRBJ2-3, is DVKVTQSSRYLVKRTGEKVFLECVQDMDHENMFWYRQDPGLGLRLIYFSYDVKMKEKGDIPEGYSVSREKKERFSLILESASTNQTSMYLCASTSGDTQYFGPGTRLTVL.